Reported below is one TCR beta chain. The antigen is not known. The sample originates from a study of shared clonotypes between healthy human individuals. Losses at the gene ends were 0 bases for V and 10 bases for J; bases not matched to a gene: 3. The germline CDR1 and CDR2 sequences are MNHNS and SASEGT. CDR3 size: 13 residues. CD45RO-negative, CCR7-selected cells formed the naive CD8 fraction, which excluded terminally differentiated effector memory CD45RA+ cells. Data came from immunoSEQ multiplex PCR; TCRdb stores just in-frame clones and leaves some out. The repertoire has about 1.9 million clones, around 95% of them found once; the top ten carry more than 1.5%. Findings and limits, study-wide: Clonotypes that were shared across a few donors made up approximately 5.1% of naive CD4 clonotypes. What naive subsets generally showed was a larger estimated richness than memory subsets showed.

The sample comprised naive CD8+ T cells from PBMCs. This clonotype was obtained from a man aged 18 to 30 in good health. Some clones in this sample may be carry-over from other donors' samples. The rearrangement uses TRBV6-1 and TRBJ1-2; 9 bases map to TRBD1. The DNA of the CDR3 is TGTGCCAGCAGTGAAGCGAGGACAGGGGACTACACCTTC. Amino acid sequence: CASSEARTGDYTF.